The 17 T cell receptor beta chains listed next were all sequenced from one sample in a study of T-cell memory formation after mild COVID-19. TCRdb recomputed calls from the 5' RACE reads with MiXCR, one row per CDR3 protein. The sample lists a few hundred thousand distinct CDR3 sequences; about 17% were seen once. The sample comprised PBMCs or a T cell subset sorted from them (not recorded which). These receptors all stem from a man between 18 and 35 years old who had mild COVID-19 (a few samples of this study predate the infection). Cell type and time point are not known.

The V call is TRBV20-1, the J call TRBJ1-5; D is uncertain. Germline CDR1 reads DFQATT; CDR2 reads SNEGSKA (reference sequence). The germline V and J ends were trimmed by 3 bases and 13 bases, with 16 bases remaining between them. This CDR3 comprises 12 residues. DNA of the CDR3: TGCAGTGCTAGCGTACTCGGGGAAAATCAGCATTTT. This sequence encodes CSASVLGENQHF.

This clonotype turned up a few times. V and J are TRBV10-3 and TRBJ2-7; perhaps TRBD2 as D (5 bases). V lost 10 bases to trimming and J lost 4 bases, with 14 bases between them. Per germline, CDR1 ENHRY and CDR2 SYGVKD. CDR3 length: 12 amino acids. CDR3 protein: CATGRGEYEQYV. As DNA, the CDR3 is TGTGCCACCGGCCGGGGTGAGTACGAGCAGTACGTC.

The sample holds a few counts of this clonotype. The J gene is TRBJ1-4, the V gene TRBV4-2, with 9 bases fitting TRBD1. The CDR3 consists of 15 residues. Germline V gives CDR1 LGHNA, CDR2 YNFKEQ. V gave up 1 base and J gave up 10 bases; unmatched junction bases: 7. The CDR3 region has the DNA TGTGCCAGCAGCCAAGCGGGACAGGGTATTGGAAAACTGTTTTTT. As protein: CASSQAGQGIGKLFF.

In DNA form, the CDR3 reads TGCGCCAGCAGCCAGCGACGGGACATGGCCAACGTCCTGACTTTC. It yields the protein CASSQRRDMANVLTF. V gene TRBV4-3 combines with J gene TRBJ2-6, with D perhaps TRBD1 (6 bases). The CDR3 is 15 residues long. Trimming pared 3 bases from V and 6 bases from J, leaving 12 bases between. The germline V gene encodes CDR1 LGHNA and CDR2 YSLEER.

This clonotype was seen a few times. The CDR3 loop reads CASSLLAGGIYNEQFF. Written as DNA, the CDR3 is TGTGCCAGCAGCTTGTTAGCGGGGGGTATCTACAATGAGCAGTTCTTC. The V and J genes are TRBV7-2 and TRBJ2-1; 10 bases match TRBD2. CDR1 and CDR2 (germline): SGHTA, FQGNSA. The CDR3 has 16 amino acids. The V gene end was trimmed by 3 bases and the J gene end by 3 bases; junction bases not matched to a gene: 5.

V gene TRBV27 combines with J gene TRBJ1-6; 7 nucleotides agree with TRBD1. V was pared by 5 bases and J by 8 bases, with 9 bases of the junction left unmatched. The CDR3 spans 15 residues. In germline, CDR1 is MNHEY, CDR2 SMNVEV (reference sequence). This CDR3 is CASSLWDSPDSPLHF. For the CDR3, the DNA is TGTGCCAGCAGTCTATGGGACAGTCCAGATTCACCCCTCCACTTT.

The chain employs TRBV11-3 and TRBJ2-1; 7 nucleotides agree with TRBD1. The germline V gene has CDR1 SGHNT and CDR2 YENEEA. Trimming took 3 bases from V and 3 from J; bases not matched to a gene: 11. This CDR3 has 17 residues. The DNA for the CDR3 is TGTGCCAGCAGCTTGGGGTCGGAAGGGGGCAGCTACAATGAGCAGTTCTTC. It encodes CASSLGSEGGSYNEQFF.

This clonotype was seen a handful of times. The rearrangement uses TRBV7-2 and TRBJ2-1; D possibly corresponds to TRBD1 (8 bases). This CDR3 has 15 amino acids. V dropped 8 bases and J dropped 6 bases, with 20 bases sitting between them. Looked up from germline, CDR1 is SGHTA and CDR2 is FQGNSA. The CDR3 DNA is TGTGCCAGCGGCGACAGGGGAGGGATCGGCAATGAGCAGTTCTTC. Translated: CASGDRGGIGNEQFF.

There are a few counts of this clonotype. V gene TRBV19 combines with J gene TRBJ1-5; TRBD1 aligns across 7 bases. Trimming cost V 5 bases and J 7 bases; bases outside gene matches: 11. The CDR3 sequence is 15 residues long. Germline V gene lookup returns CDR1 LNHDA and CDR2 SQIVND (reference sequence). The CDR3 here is CASSVGQRLRQPQHF. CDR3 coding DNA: TGTGCCAGTAGTGTGGGACAGCGACTTCGGCAGCCCCAGCATTTT.

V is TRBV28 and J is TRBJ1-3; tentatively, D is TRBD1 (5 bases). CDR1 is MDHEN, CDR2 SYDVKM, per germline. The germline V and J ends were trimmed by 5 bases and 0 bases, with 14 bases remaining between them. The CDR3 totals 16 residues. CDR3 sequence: CASSETGGTSGNTIYF. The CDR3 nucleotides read TGTGCCAGCAGTGAAACGGGGGGTACCTCTGGAAACACCATATATTTT.

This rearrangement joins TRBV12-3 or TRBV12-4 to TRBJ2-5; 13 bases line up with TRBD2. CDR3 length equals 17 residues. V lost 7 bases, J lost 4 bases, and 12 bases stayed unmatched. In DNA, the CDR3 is TGTGCCAGCACCCTTGGACTAGCGGGGGCCACGCGAGAGACCCAGTACTTC. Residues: CASTLGLAGATRETQYF.

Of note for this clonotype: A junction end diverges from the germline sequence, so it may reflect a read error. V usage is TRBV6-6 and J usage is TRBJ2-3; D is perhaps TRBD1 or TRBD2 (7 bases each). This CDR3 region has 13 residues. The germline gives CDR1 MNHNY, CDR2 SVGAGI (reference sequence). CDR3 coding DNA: TGTGCCGGCAGACAGGGAGGGGCAGATACGCAGTATTTT. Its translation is CAGRQGGADTQYF.

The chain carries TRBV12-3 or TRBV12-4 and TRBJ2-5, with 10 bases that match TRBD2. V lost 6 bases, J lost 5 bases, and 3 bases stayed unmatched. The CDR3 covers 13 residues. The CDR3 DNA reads TGTGCCAGCAGGCTGACTAGCGGGGAGACCCAGTACTTC. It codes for CASRLTSGETQYF.

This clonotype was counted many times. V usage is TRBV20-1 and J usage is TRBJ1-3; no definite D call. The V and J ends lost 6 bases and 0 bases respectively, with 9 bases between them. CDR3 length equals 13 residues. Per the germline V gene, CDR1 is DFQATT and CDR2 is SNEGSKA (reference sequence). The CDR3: CSADPNSGNTIYF. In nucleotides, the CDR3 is TGCAGTGCGGACCCAAACTCTGGAAACACCATATATTTT.

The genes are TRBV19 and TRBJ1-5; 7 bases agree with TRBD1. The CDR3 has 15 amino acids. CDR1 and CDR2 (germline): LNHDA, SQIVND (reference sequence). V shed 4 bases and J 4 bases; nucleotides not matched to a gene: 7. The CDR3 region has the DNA TGTGCCAGTAGTACCCCGGGACAGATTAATCAGCCCCAGCATTTT. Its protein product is CASSTPGQINQPQHF.

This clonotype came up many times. The CDR3 loop is CASSSGHGQETQYF. CDR3 bases: TGCGCCAGCAGCTCGGGACACGGACAAGAGACCCAGTACTTC. The chain carries TRBV5-1 and TRBJ2-5, with D possibly matching TRBD1 (6 bases). Germline CDR1 is SGHRS and CDR2 is YFSETQ. This CDR3 contains 14 residues. The V and J ends lost 3 bases and 2 bases respectively, with 11 bases between them.

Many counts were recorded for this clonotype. The CDR3 is CASSKEDRGSKLFF. The CDR3 nucleotides read TGCGCCAGCAGCAAGGAAGACAGGGGGTCAAAACTGTTTTTT. The chain is built from TRBV5-1 and TRBJ1-4; 9 bases match TRBD1. Germline V CDR1 and CDR2: SGHRS, YFSETQ. The V and J ends lost 4 bases and 10 bases, in that order; junction bases with no gene match: 8. The CDR3 consists of 14 residues. Full variable domain (missing parts from reference TRBV5-1 and TRBJ1-4): KAGVTQTPRYLIKTRGQQVTLSCSPISGHRSVSWYQQTPGQGLQFLFEYFSETQRNKGNFPGRFSGRQFSNSRSEMNVSTLELGDSALYLCASSKEDRGSKLFFGSGTQLSVL.